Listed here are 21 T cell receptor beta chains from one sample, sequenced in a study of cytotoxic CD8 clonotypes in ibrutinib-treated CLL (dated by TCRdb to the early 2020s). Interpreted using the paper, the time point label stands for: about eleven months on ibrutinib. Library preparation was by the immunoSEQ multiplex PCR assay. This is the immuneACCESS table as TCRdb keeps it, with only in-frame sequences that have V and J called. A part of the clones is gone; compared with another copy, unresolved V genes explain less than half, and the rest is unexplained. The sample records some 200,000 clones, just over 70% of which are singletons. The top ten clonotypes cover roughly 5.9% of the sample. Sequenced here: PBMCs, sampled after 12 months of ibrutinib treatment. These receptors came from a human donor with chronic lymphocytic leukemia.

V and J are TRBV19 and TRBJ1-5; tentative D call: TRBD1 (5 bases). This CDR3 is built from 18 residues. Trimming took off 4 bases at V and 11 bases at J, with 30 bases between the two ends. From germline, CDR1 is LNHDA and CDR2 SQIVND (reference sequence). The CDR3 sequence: CASSTTAAGGGSSATQHF. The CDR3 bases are TGTGCCAGTAGTACTACGGCGGCCGGTGGGGGGAGCAGTGCAACCCAGCATTTT.

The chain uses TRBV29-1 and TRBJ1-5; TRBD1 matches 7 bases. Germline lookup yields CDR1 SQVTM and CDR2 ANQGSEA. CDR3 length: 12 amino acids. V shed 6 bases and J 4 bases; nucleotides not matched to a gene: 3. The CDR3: CSVRQGNQPQHF. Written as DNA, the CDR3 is TGCAGCGTGAGACAGGGTAATCAGCCCCAGCATTTT.

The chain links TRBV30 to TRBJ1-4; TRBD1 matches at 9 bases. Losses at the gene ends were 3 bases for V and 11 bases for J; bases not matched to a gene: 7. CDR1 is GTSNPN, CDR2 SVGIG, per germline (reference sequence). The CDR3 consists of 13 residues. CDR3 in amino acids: CAWRTGGGEKLFF. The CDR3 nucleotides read TGTGCCTGGAGGACAGGGGGGGGAGAGAAACTGTTTTTT.

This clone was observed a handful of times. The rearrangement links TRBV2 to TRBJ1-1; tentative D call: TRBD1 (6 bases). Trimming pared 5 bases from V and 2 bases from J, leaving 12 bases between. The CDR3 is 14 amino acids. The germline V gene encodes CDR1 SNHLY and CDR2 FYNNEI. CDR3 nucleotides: TGTGCCAGCAGTTCTCGGGACAAAAACACTGAAGCTTTCTTT. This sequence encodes CASSSRDKNTEAFF.

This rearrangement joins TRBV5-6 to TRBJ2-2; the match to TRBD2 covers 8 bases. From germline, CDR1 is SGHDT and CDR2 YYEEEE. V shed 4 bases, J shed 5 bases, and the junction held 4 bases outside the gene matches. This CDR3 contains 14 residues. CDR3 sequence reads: CASSPREGTGELFF. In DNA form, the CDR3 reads TGTGCCAGCAGCCCCCGGGAGGGAACCGGGGAGCTGTTTTTT.

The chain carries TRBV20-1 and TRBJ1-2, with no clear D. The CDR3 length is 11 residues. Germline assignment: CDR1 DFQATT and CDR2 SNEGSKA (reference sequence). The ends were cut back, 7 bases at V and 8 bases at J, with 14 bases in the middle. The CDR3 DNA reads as TGCAGTGTCCCCAGGTCGCGGGGCTACACCTTC. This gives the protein CSVPRSRGYTF.

In DNA, the CDR3 is TGTGCCAGCAGCTTAGACTTATCGGGGGGCTACGAGCAGTACTTC. It encodes CASSLDLSGGYEQYF. The chain has TRBV7-2 and TRBJ2-7; TRBD2 agrees at 7 bases. CDR1 is SGHTA, CDR2 FQGNSA, per germline. V trimming: 1 base; J trimming: 3 bases; junction bases outside the gene matches: 6. The CDR3 sequence is 15 residues long. The variable domain in full, with the rest retrieved from reference TRBV7-2 and TRBJ2-7, is GAGVSQSPSNKVTEKGKDVELRCDPISGHTALYWYRQSLGQGLEFLIYFQGNSAPDKSGLPSDRFSAERTGGSVSTLTIQRTQQEDSAVYLCASSLDLSGGYEQYFGPGTRLTVT.

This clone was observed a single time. The CDR3: CASSPRTGGETQYF. The CDR3 coding sequence is TGTGCCAGCTCACCACGGACAGGGGGCGAGACCCAGTACTTC. The rearrangement links TRBV18 to TRBJ2-5, with 11 bases fitting TRBD1. Per germline, CDR1 KGHSH and CDR2 LQKENI. The J segment lost 5 bases and the V segment lost 1 base, leaving 0 bases of the junction unmatched. This CDR3 comprises 14 residues.

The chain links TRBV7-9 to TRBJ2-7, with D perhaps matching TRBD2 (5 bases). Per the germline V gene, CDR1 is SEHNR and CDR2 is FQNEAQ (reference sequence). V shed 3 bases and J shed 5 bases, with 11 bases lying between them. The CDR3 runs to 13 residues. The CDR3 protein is CASSFGVPDEQYF. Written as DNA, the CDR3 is TGTGCCAGCAGCTTCGGGGTCCCGGACGAGCAGTACTTC. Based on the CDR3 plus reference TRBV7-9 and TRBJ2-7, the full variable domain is DTGVSQNPRHKITKRGQNVTFRCDPISEHNRLYWYRQTLGQGPEFLTYFQNEAQLEKSRLLSDRFSAERPKGSFSTLEIQRTEQGDSAMYLCASSFGVPDEQYFGPGTRLTVT.

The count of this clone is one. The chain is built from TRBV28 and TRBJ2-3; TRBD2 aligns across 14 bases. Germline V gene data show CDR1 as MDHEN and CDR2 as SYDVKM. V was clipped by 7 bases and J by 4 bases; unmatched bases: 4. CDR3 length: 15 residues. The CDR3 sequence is CASTRLAGGADTQYF. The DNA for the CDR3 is TGTGCCAGCACTAGACTAGCGGGGGGGGCAGATACGCAGTATTTT.

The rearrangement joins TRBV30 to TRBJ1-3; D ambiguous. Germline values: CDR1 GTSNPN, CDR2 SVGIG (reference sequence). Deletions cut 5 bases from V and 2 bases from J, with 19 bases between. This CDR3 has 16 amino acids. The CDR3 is CAWSLMGVGPGNTIYF. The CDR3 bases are TGTGCCTGGTCACTCATGGGAGTAGGGCCTGGAAACACCATATATTTT.

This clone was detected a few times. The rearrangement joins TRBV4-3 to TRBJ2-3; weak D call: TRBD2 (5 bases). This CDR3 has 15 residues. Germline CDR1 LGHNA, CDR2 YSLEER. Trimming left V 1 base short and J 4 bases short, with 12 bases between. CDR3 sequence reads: CASSQARASSDTQYF. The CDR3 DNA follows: TGCGCCAGCAGCCAAGCTCGGGCTAGCTCAGATACGCAGTATTTT.

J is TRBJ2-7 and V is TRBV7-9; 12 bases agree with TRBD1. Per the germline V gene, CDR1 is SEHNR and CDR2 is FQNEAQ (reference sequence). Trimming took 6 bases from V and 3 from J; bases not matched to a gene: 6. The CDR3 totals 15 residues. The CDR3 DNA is TGTGCCAGCAGTTCCTGGGACAGGGGGCGCTACGAGCAGTACTTC. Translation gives CASSSWDRGRYEQYF.

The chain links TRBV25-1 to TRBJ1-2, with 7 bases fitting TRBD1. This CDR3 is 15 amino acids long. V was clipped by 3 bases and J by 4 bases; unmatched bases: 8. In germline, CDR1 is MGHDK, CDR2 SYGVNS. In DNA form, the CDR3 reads TGTGCCAGCAGTGATCCTGCCGGGACAGCCTATGGCTACACCTTC. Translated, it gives CASSDPAGTAYGYTF.

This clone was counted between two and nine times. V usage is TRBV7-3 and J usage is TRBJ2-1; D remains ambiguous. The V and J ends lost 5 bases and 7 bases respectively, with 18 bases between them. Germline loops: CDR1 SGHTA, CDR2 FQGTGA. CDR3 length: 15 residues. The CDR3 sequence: CASSRGSLASNEQFF. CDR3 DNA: TGTGCCAGCAGCCGTGGTTCTTTAGCCAGTAATGAGCAGTTCTTC.

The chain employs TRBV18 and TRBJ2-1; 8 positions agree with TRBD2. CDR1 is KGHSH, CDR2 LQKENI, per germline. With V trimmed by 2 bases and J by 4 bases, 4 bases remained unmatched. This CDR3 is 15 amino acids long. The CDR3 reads CASSPTAGAYNEQFF. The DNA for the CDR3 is TGTGCCAGCTCACCAACAGCGGGGGCGTACAATGAGCAGTTCTTC.

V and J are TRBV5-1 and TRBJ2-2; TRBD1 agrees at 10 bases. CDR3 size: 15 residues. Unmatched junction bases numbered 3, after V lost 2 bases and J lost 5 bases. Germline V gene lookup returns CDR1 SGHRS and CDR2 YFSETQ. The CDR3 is CASSLRDRGTGELFF. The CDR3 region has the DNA TGCGCCAGCAGCTTACGGGACAGGGGAACCGGGGAGCTGTTTTTT.

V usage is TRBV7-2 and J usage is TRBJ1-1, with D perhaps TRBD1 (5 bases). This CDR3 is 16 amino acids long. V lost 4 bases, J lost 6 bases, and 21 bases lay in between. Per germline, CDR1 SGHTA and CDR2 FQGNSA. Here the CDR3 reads CASSSTQTGQGAEAFF. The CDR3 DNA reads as TGTGCCAGCAGCTCAACCCAAACAGGACAAGGGGCTGAAGCTTTCTTT. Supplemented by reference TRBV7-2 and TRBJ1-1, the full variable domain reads GAGVSQSPSNKVTEKGKDVELRCDPISGHTALYWYRQSLGQGLEFLIYFQGNSAPDKSGLPSDRFSAERTGGSVSTLTIQRTQQEDSAVYLCASSSTQTGQGAEAFFGQGTRLTVV.

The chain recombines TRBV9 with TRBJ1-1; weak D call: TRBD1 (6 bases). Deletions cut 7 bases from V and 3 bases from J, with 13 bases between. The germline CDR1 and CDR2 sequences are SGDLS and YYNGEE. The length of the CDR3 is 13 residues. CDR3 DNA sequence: TGTGCCAGCGCCCCTCCAGGGGACACTGAAGCTTTCTTT. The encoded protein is CASAPPGDTEAFF.

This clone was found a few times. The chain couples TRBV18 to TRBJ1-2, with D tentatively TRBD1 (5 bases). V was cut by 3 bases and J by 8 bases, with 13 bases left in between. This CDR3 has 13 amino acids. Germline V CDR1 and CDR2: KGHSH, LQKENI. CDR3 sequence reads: CASSPQGTGGYTF. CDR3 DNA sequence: TGTGCCAGCTCACCCCAAGGGACGGGAGGCTACACCTTC.

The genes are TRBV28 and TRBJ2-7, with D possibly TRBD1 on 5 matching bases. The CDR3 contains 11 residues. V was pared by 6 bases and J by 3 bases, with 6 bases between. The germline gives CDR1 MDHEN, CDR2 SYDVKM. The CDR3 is CASSDSYEQYF. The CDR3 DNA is TGTGCCAGCAGCGACAGCTACGAGCAGTACTTC. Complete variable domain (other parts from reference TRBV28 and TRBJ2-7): DVKVTQSSRYLVKRTGEKVFLECVQDMDHENMFWYRQDPGLGLRLIYFSYDVKMKEKGDIPEGYSVSREKKERFSLILESASTNQTSMYLCASSDSYEQYFGPGTRLTVT.